One sample yielded the 28 T cell receptor beta chains listed below, sequenced in a study of PD-L1 blockade in urothelial cancer. Using immunoSEQ multiplex PCR, the repertoire was profiled, and TCRdb retains in-frame clones only, with some absent. Of 30,000 or so clones listed, 75% to 90% were seen once; the top ten hold around 2%. The sample was PBMCs, taken around atezolizumab (anti-PD-L1) treatment. These receptor sequences come from a man in his fifties with urothelial cancer.

This chain joins TRBV5-6 and TRBJ2-7; possible D gene TRBD2, 6 bases. In germline, CDR1 is SGHDT, CDR2 YYEEEE. Trimming stripped 0 bases from V and 6 bases from J, with 16 bases between. This CDR3 is built from 15 residues. DNA for the CDR3: TGTGCCAGCAGCTTGGCGGGGGTGAGATCCGCCGAGCAGTACTTC. Its protein is CASSLAGVRSAEQYF.

V is TRBV5-1 and J is TRBJ2-5, with 7 bases identical to TRBD1. CDR3 length: 14 residues. Looked up from germline, CDR1 is SGHRS and CDR2 is YFSETQ. J gave up 3 bases and V 3 bases, and 5 bases lay outside the gene matches. The CDR3 sequence: CASSSGTAKETQYF. The CDR3 region has the DNA TGCGCCAGCAGCTCCGGGACAGCAAAAGAGACCCAGTACTTC.

V is TRBV10-1 and J is TRBJ2-7; 9 bases match TRBD2. Germline-derived CDR1 and CDR2 are WNHNN and SYGVQD (reference sequence). CDR3 size: 13 residues. V lost 4 bases and J lost 9; bases outside the gene matches: 7. DNA of the CDR3: TGCGCCAGCAGTGCTAGCGGGACCAAAAGGCAGTACTTC. Its translation: CASSASGTKRQYF.

The chain links TRBV10-3 to TRBJ2-7; D might be TRBD1 (5 bases). The V end lost 6 bases, the J end lost 4 bases, and 10 bases lay between the germline ends. This CDR3 spans 12 amino acids. Germline-derived CDR1 and CDR2 are ENHRY and SYGVKD. The chain's CDR3 is CAIRQVGYEQYV. The CDR3 DNA sequence: TGTGCCATCAGACAGGTTGGTTACGAGCAGTACGTC.

V and J are TRBV5-1 and TRBJ2-3; 7 nucleotides line up with TRBD2. Trimming took 0 bases from V and 4 from J; bases not matched to a gene: 2. The V gene's germline CDR1 is SGHRS and CDR2 YFSETQ. This CDR3 contains 14 residues. The CDR3 loop reads CASSLEREADTQYF. The DNA of the CDR3 is TGCGCCAGCAGCTTGGAACGGGAGGCAGATACGCAGTATTTT.

This clone was seen only once. This chain connects TRBV10-3 to TRBJ1-2; TRBD1 aligns across 8 bases. Trimming took 6 bases from V and 4 from J; bases not matched to a gene: 4. The CDR3 contains 13 residues. Germline V lookup: CDR1 ENHRY, CDR2 SYGVKD. The chain's CDR3 is CAISGQGIYGYTF. CDR3 bases: TGTGCCATCAGCGGACAGGGAATCTATGGCTACACCTTC.

This chain links TRBV19 with TRBJ2-5, with 11 bases aligning to TRBD1. There are 15 residues in the CDR3. Per germline, CDR1 LNHDA and CDR2 SQIVND (reference sequence). J lost 5 bases, V lost 8 bases, and 10 bases had no gene match. CDR3 in DNA: TGTGCCAGTTCTCCCGTCCGGGACAGGGGGGAGACCCAGTACTTC. Encoded protein: CASSPVRDRGETQYF.

V gene TRBV18 combines with J gene TRBJ1-1; no firm D call. Trimming cost V 5 bases and J 2 bases, with 9 bases left between them. The CDR3 loop spans 13 amino acids. The germline V gene encodes CDR1 KGHSH and CDR2 LQKENI. CDR3 sequence (DNA): TGTGCCAGCTCAGAGACAAGTAACACTGAAGCTTTCTTT. Translated: CASSETSNTEAFF.

The rearrangement joins TRBV6-6 to TRBJ2-1; perhaps TRBD2 as D (5 bases). The V and J ends lost 6 bases and 7 bases respectively, with 16 bases between them. CDR3 length: 14 amino acids. Germline loops: CDR1 MNHNY, CDR2 SVGAGI (reference sequence). The CDR3 bases are TGTGCCAGCAGGAACCAGCGGTGGGGAAATGAGCAGTTCTTC. Protein product: CASRNQRWGNEQFF.

The genes are TRBV6-1 and TRBJ1-1, with TRBD1 matching over 9 bases. Germline assignment: CDR1 MNHNS and CDR2 SASEGT. J gave up 5 bases and V 7 bases, and 5 bases lay outside the gene matches. The CDR3 runs 13 residues. The CDR3 loop reads CASTLTGGTEAFF. The CDR3 DNA follows: TGTGCCAGCACCCTGACAGGGGGGACTGAAGCTTTCTTT.

This clone was counted once. This chain joins TRBV5-1 and TRBJ2-3; 7 bases map to TRBD1. In germline, CDR1 is SGHRS, CDR2 YFSETQ. J was trimmed by 3 bases and V by 1 base; bases with no gene match: 5. The CDR3 runs to 15 residues. As DNA, the CDR3 is TGCGCCAGCAGCTTGTCGGACAGGACGACAGATACGCAGTATTTT. Amino acid sequence: CASSLSDRTTDTQYF.

This clone was recorded only once. CDR3: CASSRRLAYSYNEQFF. CDR3 DNA: TGCGCCAGCAGCCGACGTTTAGCGTACTCCTACAATGAGCAGTTCTTC. V usage is TRBV5-1 and J usage is TRBJ2-1; D may be TRBD2 (5 bases). This CDR3 region has 16 residues. Deletions cut 4 bases from V and 0 bases from J, with 14 bases between. CDR1 is SGHRS, CDR2 YFSETQ, per germline.

This clone was observed a few times. The CDR3 DNA sequence: TGCAGTGCTAAAACAGATGAAAAACTGTTTTTT. This gives the protein CSAKTDEKLFF. The chain links TRBV20-1 to TRBJ1-4; D is undetermined. The CDR3 extends over 11 amino acids. The germline CDR1 and CDR2 sequences are DFQATT and SNEGSKA (reference sequence). Trimming took off 4 bases at V and 6 bases at J, with 6 bases between the two ends.

V and J are TRBV5-1 and TRBJ1-1; possible D gene TRBD1, 5 bases. Germline V lookup: CDR1 SGHRS, CDR2 YFSETQ. The CDR3 covers 14 residues. V shed 4 bases and J shed 3 bases, with 13 bases lying between them. CDR3 in amino acids: CASSQGREDTEAFF. The CDR3 nucleotides read TGCGCCAGCAGCCAGGGAAGGGAGGACACTGAAGCTTTCTTT.

CDR3 bases: TGTGCTAGTGAAAGAGGGGACAGCTCCTATGGCTACACCTTC. It is translated as CASERGDSSYGYTF. The V call is TRBV12-5, the J call TRBJ1-2; 7 nucleotides line up with TRBD1. V was clipped by 7 bases and J by 4 bases; unmatched bases: 9. Per germline, CDR1 LGHNT and CDR2 FRNRAP. The CDR3 totals 14 residues.

This rearrangement joins TRBV7-9 to TRBJ1-1; 9 positions match TRBD1. Germline V gene lookup returns CDR1 SEHNR and CDR2 FQNEAQ (reference sequence). The trim removed 5 bases at V and 3 bases at J, leaving 13 bases unmatched. The CDR3 spans 17 residues. The CDR3 DNA reads TGTGCCAGCAGCCCGAGTAGGGGACAGGGTGGATACACTGAAGCTTTCTTT. The encoded protein is CASSPSRGQGGYTEAFF.

The chain joins TRBV5-6 to TRBJ2-1, with TRBD2 identical over 10 bases. The CDR3 is 13 residues long. The germline gives CDR1 SGHDT, CDR2 YYEEEE. V shed 7 bases and J 8 bases; nucleotides not matched to a gene: 6. The CDR3 region is CASGLAASDEQFF. Written as DNA, the CDR3 is TGTGCCAGCGGACTAGCGGCAAGTGATGAGCAGTTCTTC.

This rearrangement joins TRBV7-2 to TRBJ1-2, with D perhaps TRBD1 (6 bases). CDR1 is SGHTA, CDR2 FQGNSA, per germline. V lost 1 base, J lost 4 bases, and 16 bases lay in between. CDR3 size: 16 residues. The CDR3 protein is CASSLEGQAGGYGYTF. CDR3 nucleotide sequence: TGTGCCAGCAGCTTAGAGGGACAAGCGGGGGGCTATGGCTACACCTTC.

This clone was picked up a small number of times. Other DNA sequences in the sample encode the same CDR3. The chain has TRBV27 and TRBJ2-7, with 8 bases lining up with TRBD2. The CDR3 runs to 16 residues. Germline V gene lookup returns CDR1 MNHEY and CDR2 SMNVEV (reference sequence). The trim removed 0 bases at V and 1 base at J, leaving 5 bases unmatched. CDR3 region: CASSLSGTSGSYEQYF. In nucleotides, the CDR3 is TGTGCCAGCAGTTTATCGGGGACTAGTGGGTCCTACGAGCAGTACTTC.

As DNA, the CDR3 is TGTGCCACCAGCAGAGATCCCCGAGACAGTAGCAATCAGCCCCAGCATTTT. Translated: CATSRDPRDSSNQPQHF. The chain is built from TRBV15 and TRBJ1-5; tentative D call: TRBD1 (5 bases). This CDR3 is 17 amino acids long. Per germline, CDR1 LNHNV and CDR2 YYDKDF (reference sequence). V lost 0 bases to trimming and J lost 0 bases, with 12 bases between them.

V usage is TRBV28 and J usage is TRBJ2-7; the D gene is possibly TRBD2 (6 bases). The V end lost 10 bases, the J end lost 0 bases, and 16 bases lay between the germline ends. Germline V gene lookup returns CDR1 MDHEN and CDR2 SYDVKM. The CDR3 has 14 residues. The CDR3 spells CATRVGGSSYEQYV. CDR3 in DNA: TGTGCCACGCGTGTGGGGGGAAGCTCCTACGAGCAGTACGTC.

For this clone: Germline is not matched at one junction end, which may reflect a read error. This specimen includes other DNA sequences encoding the same CDR3. The genes are TRBV2 and TRBJ2-5; TRBD2 agrees at 12 bases. The germline CDR1 and CDR2 sequences are SNHLY and FYNNEI. The CDR3 consists of 18 residues. CDR3 amino acids: CASSGGTKASGRGETQYF. The CDR3 DNA follows: TGCGCCAGCAGTGGAGGAACTAAAGCTAGCGGGAGGGGGGAGACCCAGTACTTC.

This chain links TRBV5-1 with TRBJ1-4; 8 bases are shared with TRBD1. Germline CDR1 is SGHRS and CDR2 is YFSETQ. The CDR3 sequence is 16 residues long. The J segment lost 5 bases and the V segment lost 1 base, leaving 7 bases of the junction unmatched. CDR3 sequence (DNA): TGCGCCAGCAGCTTGTTTGGGACAGGCGGAAATGAAAAACTGTTTTTT. This codes for CASSLFGTGGNEKLFF.

The rearrangement links TRBV5-4 to TRBJ2-5; 9 nucleotides match TRBD2. The J segment lost 5 bases and the V segment lost 3 bases, leaving 8 bases of the junction unmatched. Germline lookup yields CDR1 SGHNT and CDR2 YYREEE (reference sequence). CDR3 length equals 15 residues. In DNA form, the CDR3 reads TGTGCCAGCAGCTCCTTTAGCGGGGGACCCGAGACCCAGTACTTC. It specifies CASSSFSGGPETQYF.

This chain connects TRBV19 to TRBJ2-5, with a weak D call TRBD2 (6 bases). CDR1 is LNHDA and CDR2 is SQIVND in the germline V gene (reference sequence). V lost 10 bases, J lost 5 bases, and 11 bases lay in between. CDR3 length equals 11 residues. CDR3 coding DNA: TGTGCCATAGGGACTCGGGAGACCCAGTACTTC. This sequence encodes CAIGTRETQYF.

The gene calls are TRBV28 and TRBJ1-5; D possibly corresponds to TRBD1 (5 bases). The CDR3 is made up of 15 amino acids. The V gene lost 1 base and the J gene lost 1 base, with 8 bases spanning the gap. Germline CDR1 and CDR2: MDHEN and SYDVKM. CDR3 region: CASSLYGGSNQPQHF. CDR3 in DNA: TGTGCCAGCAGTTTATACGGGGGAAGCAATCAGCCCCAGCATTTT.

The rearrangement uses TRBV10-3 and TRBJ1-6; 12 bases line up with TRBD1. Trimming removed 5 bases from V and 10 bases from J; junction bases left unmatched: 18. Germline V lookup: CDR1 ENHRY, CDR2 SYGVKD. The CDR3 consists of 19 residues. In nucleotides, the CDR3 is TGTGCCATCAGTTCACCGGGACAGGGGGCGCCGGGGTTAATGTCACCCCTCCACTTT. Translation: CAISSPGQGAPGLMSPLHF.

This sequence joins TRBV28 and TRBJ1-1; D uncertain. Germline values: CDR1 MDHEN, CDR2 SYDVKM. The CDR3 spans 13 residues. The V and J ends lost 2 bases and 1 base respectively, with 5 bases between them. CDR3 in amino acids: CASSLPQNTEAFF. In DNA form, the CDR3 reads TGTGCCAGCAGTTTACCACAGAACACTGAAGCTTTCTTT.